This T cell receptor (beta chain) emerged from a study of T-cell reconstitution after alpha-beta-depleted transplantation in children (dated by TCRdb to about 2016). About the study as a whole: Using TCR repertoire profiling, the study followed T-cell immune reconstitution in a quantitative way in children after TCRalphabeta/CD19-depleted allogeneic hematopoietic cell transplantation. Overall study outcomes, separate from this receptor: In some patients, the high TCRbeta diversity seen at day 60 was put down to recipient T cells and intrathymic progenitors that had survived conditioning. Over the following months the frequencies of hyperexpanded clones went down, and after one year T-cell counts and TCRbeta diversity were mostly credited to newly produced T cells. The apparently early recovery of alphabetaT-cell counts about two months after transplant reportedly depended on only several hundred rapidly expanded clones that came from non-depleted graft cells.

Libraries were constructed by PCR. The run used an Illumina HiSeq 2500. TCR library preparation used molecular barcoding, with unique molecular identifiers applied to normalize quantification of the TCRbeta repertoire. TCRdb trimmed public reads at Q25 via fastp, called clones via MiXCR and kept in-frame beta chains. All rows with the same CDR3 protein become a single entry with the most common DNA and genes. For this sample there are hundreds of thousands of distinct CDR3 sequences; about 11% appear just once. The ten largest clones capture about 2.1% of the sample. From a lookup of the germline V gene (reference sequence), CDR1 and CDR2 are MNHEY and SMNVEV. Counted from cysteine to phenylalanine, this CDR3 has 17 amino acids. Here the CDR3 DNA is all that survives: 51 bases in frame from base 1. Trimming takes 2 bases from V and 0 bases from J, and the germline ends sit 15 bases apart. This clonotype was counted many times. The antigen it binds to is not known. Base quality data are lacking; no much larger clone is found one base away.

The treatment or condition tag for this specimen amounts to: allogeneic hematopoietic cell transplantation with graft depleted of TCRalphabeta T cells and CD19 B cells. Transplant recipients were children who received TCRalphabeta/CD19-depleted allogeneic hematopoietic cell grafts. The chain was built from TRBV27 and TRBJ2-3; TRBD2 is a weak D gene call, 6 bases matching. The source of this sequence is a child between 2 and 9 years old with inherited bone marrow failure, due to receive a stem cell transplant. The sequencing used PBMCs, collected before TCRalphabeta/CD19-depleted stem cell transplant. The DNA is TGTGCCAGCAGTTTACGAACCGCGAGCGGGAGCACAGATACGCAGTATTTT. Its amino acids are CASSLRTASGSTDTQYF.